This T cell receptor beta chain was identified during a study of T cells in localized non-small cell lung cancer. The length of the CDR3 is 15 residues. The ends were cut back, 0 bases at V and 8 bases at J, with 13 bases in the middle. Germline CDR1 is LGHNA and CDR2 is YNFKEQ. Overall study findings and caveats: A denser population of T cells in blood accompanied longer overall survival. Tumor showed lower T cell clonality than uninvolved adjacent lung, where it was highest. The tumor had only one region sequenced, so heterogeneity remains possible. Adjacent lung held a median 57 of the top 100 tumor clones.

The assay was immunoSEQ multiplex PCR, and TCRdb's table has in-frame clones only and misses some. The sample consists of approximately 54,000 clones, around four fifths of them appearing once. Points on this clone: The antigen remains undetermined.

The receptor was isolated from a female donor older than 55 with stage II squamous cell lung carcinoma. The source material was peripheral blood, sampled before any cancer treatment. This chain connects TRBV4-2 to TRBJ2-2, with a tentative D call TRBD1 (6 bases). CDR3 coding DNA: TGTGCCAGCAGCCAAGAGCACAGTAGGGGGGGGGAGCTGTTTTTT. Protein sequence: CASSQEHSRGGELFF.